These 13 T cell receptor beta chains came from one sample sequenced in a study of T cell repertoires in cytomegalovirus infection. TCRdb recomputed calls from the reads with MiXCR, one row per CDR3 protein. The sample lists tens of thousands of distinct CDR3 sequences, roughly 20% seen once, with around 59% in the top ten. Their specific antigens are unknown. The sequencing here drew on CD8+ T cells from cultured PBMCs, taken from culture after CMV antigen stimulation. These receptors originate from a human donor in good health (CMV status not recorded). Some clones in this sample may be carry-over from other donors' samples.

This clonotype was recorded a few times. This chain's CDR3 is CASSTRDTYEQYF. CDR3 nucleotide sequence: TGTGCCAGCAGCACTAGGGACACCTACGAGCAGTACTTC. The gene calls are TRBV9 and TRBJ2-7; TRBD1 might be the D (6 bases). Germline CDR1 and CDR2: SGDLS and YYNGEE. V dropped 4 bases and J dropped 2 bases, with 10 bases sitting between them. CDR3 length equals 13 residues.

This clonotype occurred a few times. The chain couples TRBV27 to TRBJ2-1; D is perhaps TRBD1 (6 bases). The ends were cut back, 6 bases at V and 0 bases at J, with 9 bases in the middle. Germline values: CDR1 MNHEY, CDR2 SMNVEV (reference sequence). CDR3 length: 14 amino acids. CDR3: CASRTGSSYNEQFF. The CDR3 DNA follows: TGTGCCAGCAGAACAGGGAGCTCCTACAATGAGCAGTTCTTC.

The chain carries TRBV7-9 and TRBJ1-5; D remains unclear. Germline V gives CDR1 SEHNR, CDR2 FQNEAQ (reference sequence). This CDR3 spans 14 amino acids. The V gene lost 2 bases and the J gene lost 7 bases, with 12 bases spanning the gap. The CDR3 DNA sequence: TGTGCCAGCAGCTTAACCGGGGAACGGCAGCCCCAGCATTTT. Its protein is CASSLTGERQPQHF.

The CDR3 spells CASSLSRDRATDTQYF. In DNA form, the CDR3 reads TGTGCCAGCAGTCTCTCCCGTGACCGAGCTACAGATACGCAGTATTTT. The chain has TRBV6-2 or TRBV6-3 and TRBJ2-3; unclear D gene. Trimming removed 5 bases from V and 3 bases from J, with 18 bases in between. This CDR3 contains 16 residues. Germline V gives CDR1 MNHEY, CDR2 SVGEGT.

CDR3 sequence: CASSHRGGGVYTEAFF. The CDR3 nucleotides read TGTGCCAGCAGCCATCGTGGGGGGGGCGTTTATACTGAAGCTTTCTTT. The chain has TRBV7-2 and TRBJ1-1; D possibly corresponds to TRBD1 (6 bases). This CDR3 spans 16 amino acids. V lost 5 bases and J lost 5, with 21 bases in between. CDR1 and CDR2 (germline): SGHTA, FQGNSA.

The chain is built from TRBV5-6 and TRBJ1-3; no clear D gene. With 0 bases removed from V and 4 bases from J, the gap between germline ends came to 11 bases. Germline assignment: CDR1 SGHDT and CDR2 YYEEEE. CDR3 length: 15 amino acids. The CDR3 sequence is CASSLVGLQGNTIYF. CDR3 in DNA: TGTGCCAGCAGCTTGGTCGGACTGCAGGGAAACACCATATATTTT.

At least ten counts were recorded for this clonotype. This rearrangement joins TRBV19 to TRBJ2-6; D gene uncertain. Germline-derived CDR1 and CDR2 are LNHDA and SQIVND (reference sequence). Between the trimmed V and J ends, which lost 7 bases and 0 bases, there was a span of 7 bases. This CDR3 is 14 amino acids long. The CDR3 loop reads CASIPNSGANVLTF. CDR3 DNA sequence: TGTGCCAGTATCCCAAACTCTGGGGCCAACGTCCTGACTTTC. Drawing the rest from reference TRBV19 and TRBJ2-6, the complete variable domain is DGGITQSPKYLFRKEGQNVTLSCEQNLNHDAMYWYRQDPGQGLRLIYYSQIVNDFQKGDIAEGYSVSREKKESFPLTVTSAQKNPTAFYLCASIPNSGANVLTFGAGSRLTVL.

This clonotype was counted between two and nine times. This CDR3 is CASRSSTPAHEQYF. CDR3 nucleotide sequence: TGTGCCAGCAGATCCTCGACCCCTGCCCACGAGCAGTACTTC. This chain joins TRBV7-3 and TRBJ2-7; D uncertain. The CDR3 covers 14 residues. Germline loops: CDR1 SGHTA, CDR2 FQGTGA. Trimming cost V 6 bases and J 5 bases, with 17 bases left between them.

V gene TRBV4-3 combines with J gene TRBJ2-3; 11 bases line up with TRBD2. The CDR3 has 20 amino acids. Germline trimming cut 4 bases from V and 0 bases from J; bases unmatched to any gene: 15. Germline V CDR1 and CDR2: LGHNA, YSLEER. The CDR3 spells CASSRATSGGRPTSTDTQYF. CDR3 nucleotides: TGCGCCAGCAGCCGAGCAACTAGCGGGGGCCGACCAACTAGCACAGATACGCAGTATTTT.

This chain uses TRBV11-2 with TRBJ1-2, with a weak D call TRBD1 (5 bases). Germline V gene data show CDR1 as SGHAT and CDR2 as FQNNGV. The V end was cut by 0 bases, the J end by 4 bases, with 12 bases between. The CDR3 is made up of 15 amino acids. DNA of the CDR3: TGTGCCAGCAGCTTAGATTTTGCAGGGATCTATGGCTACACCTTC. Translation: CASSLDFAGIYGYTF.

This clonotype showed up many times. J is TRBJ2-2 and V is TRBV6-2 or TRBV6-3, with D possibly matching TRBD2 (6 bases). The germline V gene encodes CDR1 MNHEY and CDR2 SVGEGT. The CDR3 contains 14 residues. Trimming took 6 bases from V and 3 from J, leaving 11 bases between them. This CDR3 is CASRPRGYTGELFF. The CDR3 DNA follows: TGTGCCAGCAGACCCCGGGGGTACACCGGGGAGCTGTTTTTT.

Only a few counts were recorded for this clonotype. The CDR3, as DNA: TGTGCCAGCCCGAAGGGACTAGCGGGGCAAGAGACCCAGTACTTC. Protein sequence: CASPKGLAGQETQYF. This chain links TRBV27 with TRBJ2-5, with TRBD2 matching over 13 bases. The CDR3 contains 15 residues. Germline V gene data show CDR1 as MNHEY and CDR2 as SMNVEV (reference sequence). Trimming at V came to 8 bases and at J to 2 bases, leaving 5 bases not matched to a gene.

The chain carries TRBV2 and TRBJ2-1, with TRBD2 matching over 12 bases. From germline, CDR1 is SNHLY and CDR2 FYNNEI. This CDR3 has 16 amino acids. V was clipped by 7 bases and J by 6 bases; unmatched bases: 10. DNA for the CDR3: TGTGCCAGCACCCAAGGGGGGACTAGCGGGCTCAATGAGCAGTTCTTC. Amino acids: CASTQGGTSGLNEQFF.